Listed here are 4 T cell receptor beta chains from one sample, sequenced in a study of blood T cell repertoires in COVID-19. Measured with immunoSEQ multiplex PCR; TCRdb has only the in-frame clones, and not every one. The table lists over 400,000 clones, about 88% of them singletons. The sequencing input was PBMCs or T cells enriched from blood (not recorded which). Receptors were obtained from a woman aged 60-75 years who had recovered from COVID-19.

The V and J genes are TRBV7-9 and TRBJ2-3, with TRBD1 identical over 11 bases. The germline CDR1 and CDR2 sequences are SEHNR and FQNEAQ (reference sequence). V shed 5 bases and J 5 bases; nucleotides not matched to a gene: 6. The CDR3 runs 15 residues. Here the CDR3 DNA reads TGTGCCAGCAGCCGCGGGACAGGGGGGGAAGATACGCAGTATTTT. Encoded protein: CASSRGTGGEDTQYF.

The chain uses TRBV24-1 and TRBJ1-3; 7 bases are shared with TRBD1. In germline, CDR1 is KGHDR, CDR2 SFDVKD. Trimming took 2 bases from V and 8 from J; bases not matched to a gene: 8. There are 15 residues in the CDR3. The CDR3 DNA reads TGTGCCACCAGTGATTCCCGGGACAGCCTAGACACCATATATTTT. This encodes CATSDSRDSLDTIYF.

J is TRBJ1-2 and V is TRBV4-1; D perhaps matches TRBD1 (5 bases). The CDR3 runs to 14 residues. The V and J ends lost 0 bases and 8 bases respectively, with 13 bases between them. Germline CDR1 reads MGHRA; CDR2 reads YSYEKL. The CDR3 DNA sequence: TGCGCCAGCAGCCAAGAAATGACAGTTGGAGGCTACACCTTC. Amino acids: CASSQEMTVGGYTF.

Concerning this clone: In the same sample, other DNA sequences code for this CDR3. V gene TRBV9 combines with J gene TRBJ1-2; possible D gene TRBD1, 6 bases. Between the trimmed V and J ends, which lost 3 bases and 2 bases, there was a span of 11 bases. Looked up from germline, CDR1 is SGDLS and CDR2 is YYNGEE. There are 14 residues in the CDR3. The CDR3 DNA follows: TGTGCCAGCAGCGCCTCAGACAGGAACTATGGCTACACCTTC. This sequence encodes CASSASDRNYGYTF.